The 17 T cell receptor beta chains presented below share a single source sample, sequenced in a study of cytomegalovirus exposure and HLA in healthy donors. PCR primers comprised 60 Vbeta and 13 Jbeta primers. Measured with immunoSEQ multiplex PCR; TCRdb has only the in-frame clones, and not every one. The sample has approximately 120,000 clones; roughly 71% are singletons. Sample: PBMCs. These receptors originate from a woman aged 45-59 years in good health and CMV-seropositive.

This chain joins TRBV9 and TRBJ1-6; 11 nucleotides align to TRBD1. V was clipped by 3 bases and J by 11 bases; unmatched bases: 10. Germline-derived CDR1 and CDR2 are SGDLS and YYNGEE. The CDR3 is 16 residues long. The CDR3 DNA reads TGTGCCAGCAGCGAGTATGCGGGACAGGGGGATCCACCCCTCCACTTT. Translating it yields CASSEYAGQGDPPLHF.

The chain employs TRBV28 and TRBJ2-5; perhaps TRBD2 as D (6 bases). CDR3 length equals 16 residues. From germline, CDR1 is MDHEN and CDR2 SYDVKM. V shed 3 bases and J shed 7 bases, with 21 bases lying between them. In DNA form, the CDR3 reads TGTGCCAGCAGTTTTGGGGGGAGTGGACCGTCGCGGACCCAGTACTTC. Its protein product is CASSFGGSGPSRTQYF.

J is TRBJ2-1 and V is TRBV7-9, with TRBD2 matching over 8 bases. The junction had 10 bases not matched to a gene; V was cut back by 5 bases and J by 10 bases. This CDR3 spans 14 amino acids. The germline V gene has CDR1 SEHNR and CDR2 FQNEAQ (reference sequence). CDR3: CASSTAGGAGEQFF. As DNA, the CDR3 is TGTGCCAGCAGCACCGCCGGGGGGGCGGGGGAGCAGTTCTTC.

This chain links TRBV15 with TRBJ2-1; tentative D call: TRBD2 (6 bases). The CDR3 covers 12 residues. From germline, CDR1 is LNHNV and CDR2 YYDKDF (reference sequence). The V gene lost 5 bases and the J gene lost 7 bases, with 9 bases spanning the gap. The CDR3: CATSWGRNEQFF. In DNA form, the CDR3 reads TGTGCCACCAGCTGGGGGAGGAATGAGCAGTTCTTC.

The chain links TRBV28 to TRBJ2-7, with TRBD1 as a possible D gene (6 bases). The CDR3 is 12 amino acids. Trimming took 7 bases from V and 4 from J, leaving 11 bases between them. Germline V gene lookup returns CDR1 MDHEN and CDR2 SYDVKM. The CDR3 here is CASTGTPYEQYF. In nucleotides, the CDR3 is TGTGCCAGCACCGGGACACCTTACGAGCAGTACTTC.

The J gene is TRBJ1-2, the V gene TRBV7-9; D perhaps matches TRBD1 (6 bases). The length of the CDR3 is 13 residues. V lost 6 bases and J lost 2, with 10 bases in between. Germline V gene lookup returns CDR1 SEHNR and CDR2 FQNEAQ (reference sequence). The CDR3 coding sequence is TGTGCCAGCAGGCAAACAGGGAACTATGGCTACACCTTC. Its protein is CASRQTGNYGYTF.

A few counts support this clone. This chain connects TRBV4-3 to TRBJ1-6; 9 bases are a match to TRBD1. The V gene's germline CDR1 is LGHNA and CDR2 YSLEER. CDR3 length equals 17 residues. V was clipped by 2 bases and J by 6 bases; unmatched bases: 8. Here the CDR3 reads CASSQPSGTGLNSPLHF. In DNA, the CDR3 is TGCGCCAGCAGCCAACCATCCGGGACAGGGCTTAATTCACCCCTCCACTTT.

V gene TRBV6-5 combines with J gene TRBJ1-6, with TRBD1 matching 8 bases. The CDR3 totals 16 residues. Germline V gene lookup returns CDR1 MNHEY and CDR2 SVGAGI. After removal of 0 bases from V and 7 bases from J, the junction contained 5 bases not matched to a gene. The CDR3: CASSYSPGGKNSPLHF. The CDR3 region has the DNA TGTGCCAGCAGTTACTCACCAGGGGGCAAAAATTCACCCCTCCACTTT.

V is TRBV18 and J is TRBJ1-3, with D possibly matching TRBD1 (5 bases). Germline V gives CDR1 KGHSH, CDR2 LQKENI. V was cut by 6 bases and J by 2 bases, with 8 bases left in between. This CDR3 contains 13 residues. CDR3 protein: CASSRTTGNTIYF. In DNA form, the CDR3 reads TGTGCCAGCTCCCGGACAACTGGAAACACCATATATTTT.

This chain links TRBV10-3 with TRBJ1-1, with TRBD1 as a possible D gene (6 bases). Trimming took 4 bases from V and 1 from J, leaving 7 bases between them. The CDR3 is 13 amino acids. Germline loops: CDR1 ENHRY, CDR2 SYGVKD. The CDR3 bases are TGTGCCATCAGTGCACAGGGGAACACTGAAGCTTTCTTT. Protein: CAISAQGNTEAFF.

CDR3 coding DNA: TGTGCCAGCAGTTACTCCAATAATCAGCCCCAGCATTTT. It codes for CASSYSNNQPQHF. The chain links TRBV6-6 to TRBJ1-5; D ambiguous. CDR1 MNHNY and CDR2 SVGAGI come from the germline V gene (reference sequence). V was clipped by 0 bases and J by 4 bases, with 4 bases between them. This CDR3 region has 13 residues.

V and J are TRBV18 and TRBJ2-6; weak D call: TRBD2 (5 bases). Germline assignment: CDR1 KGHSH and CDR2 LQKENI. CDR3 length: 18 residues. Trimming took 3 bases from V and 0 from J, leaving 15 bases between them. The CDR3 spells CASSPLIVEGSGANVLTF. Here the CDR3 DNA reads TGTGCCAGCTCACCTCTGATAGTCGAGGGCTCTGGGGCCAACGTCCTGACTTTC.

The chain recombines TRBV29-1 with TRBJ2-1; D is uncertain. The ends were cut back, 6 bases at V and 5 bases at J, with 14 bases in the middle. The CDR3 is made up of 13 amino acids. The germline CDR1 and CDR2 sequences are SQVTM and ANQGSEA. CDR3 DNA: TGCAGCGTCCTCGGTAGTGTAAACAATGAGCAGTTCTTC. Its translation: CSVLGSVNNEQFF.

The chain couples TRBV7-9 to TRBJ1-2; 7 bases align to TRBD1. Trimming took 6 bases from V and 6 from J; bases not matched to a gene: 10. The length of the CDR3 is 14 residues. The V gene's germline CDR1 is SEHNR and CDR2 FQNEAQ (reference sequence). CDR3 sequence (DNA): TGTGCCAGCAGTCGGGACAGTCTTTCGGATGGCTACACCTTC. Translated, it gives CASSRDSLSDGYTF.

The J gene is TRBJ2-1, the V gene TRBV7-2, with TRBD1 as a possible D gene (6 bases). The germline gives CDR1 SGHTA, CDR2 FQGNSA. Between the trimmed V and J ends, which lost 4 bases and 5 bases, there was a span of 9 bases. The length of the CDR3 is 13 residues. This CDR3 is CASSSGAHNEQFF. The CDR3 DNA sequence: TGTGCCAGCAGCTCAGGGGCTCACAATGAGCAGTTCTTC. The whole variable domain, remainder taken from reference TRBV7-2 and TRBJ2-1, is GAGVSQSPSNKVTEKGKDVELRCDPISGHTALYWYRQSLGQGLEFLIYFQGNSAPDKSGLPSDRFSAERTGGSVSTLTIQRTQQEDSAVYLCASSSGAHNEQFFGPGTRLTVL.

The J gene is TRBJ2-1, the V gene TRBV7-9; 11 bases match TRBD2. Trimming cost V 5 bases and J 7 bases; bases outside gene matches: 19. Germline V gene sequence: CDR1 SEHNR, CDR2 FQNEAQ (reference sequence). The CDR3 contains 19 residues. The CDR3 sequence is CASSARDPLSGGAINEQFF. For the CDR3, the DNA is TGTGCCAGCAGCGCCCGCGACCCCCTTAGCGGGGGGGCTATTAATGAGCAGTTCTTC.

V is TRBV9 and J is TRBJ2-7; possibly TRBD1 for D (5 bases). The CDR3 spans 16 residues. The V end lost 0 bases, the J end lost 5 bases, and 18 bases lay between the germline ends. Germline CDR1 is SGDLS and CDR2 is YYNGEE. CDR3 loop: CASSVGIGVLRNEQYF. The DNA for the CDR3 is TGTGCCAGCAGCGTAGGGATAGGGGTTCTTAGGAACGAGCAGTACTTC.